This T cell receptor (beta chain) was found in a study of blood T cell repertoires in COVID-19. Study as a whole: Samples of COVID-19 (acute and convalescent) were obtained from the United States, Italy and Spain. PBMCs, B-cell-depleted T cells, or T cells were the source of the cDNA or gDNA that made up the material.

Here immunoSEQ multiplex PCR was the method, and the copy in TCRdb shows in-frame clones only, minus some. The sample lists about 210,000 clones; approximately 81% were seen once. Each participant's cohort was designated according to participant-reported clinical history. Sequencing input: PBMCs or T cells enriched from blood (not recorded which). This TCR derives from a woman in her forties or fifties with acute COVID-19.

The CDR3 here is CASSHGGAGGTEAFF. The CDR3 DNA follows: TGTGCCAGCAGCCACGGAGGGGCAGGGGGCACTGAAGCTTTCTTT. The chain links TRBV3-1 (or the pseudogene TRBV3-2) to TRBJ1-1, with 7 bases aligning to TRBD1. Germline V gives CDR1 LGHDT, CDR2 YNNKEL (reference sequence). CDR3 length: 15 residues. Germline trimming cut 3 bases from V and 4 bases from J; bases unmatched to any gene: 8.